The source of this T cell receptor (beta chain) is a study of graft-versus-host responses after intestinal transplantation. Germline V gene data show CDR1 as SEHNR and CDR2 as FQNEAQ (reference sequence). V was pared by 1 base and J by 8 bases, with 11 bases between. The CDR3 has 13 amino acids. The protocol was immunoSEQ multiplex PCR, while the TCRdb copy is restricted to in-frame clones and leaves out a portion. The sample shows more than 85,000 clones, about nine tenths of them seen only once. This clone was counted a few times. Its target is not known. The input for sequencing was unstimulated CD8+ T cells sorted from spleen or lymph node cells, taken before transplant. This chain joins TRBV7-9 and TRBJ1-2; D unresolved. This clonotype was sampled from a human donor who was the organ donor for an intestinal transplant. Written as DNA, the CDR3 is TGTGCCAGCAGCTTAGGGGCCCTTATCGGCTACACCTTC. Protein: CASSLGALIGYTF.